This T cell receptor beta chain was observed in a study of T-cell memory formation after mild COVID-19. TCRdb re-called the 5' RACE reads with MiXCR, one entry per CDR3 protein. The sample includes 550,000 to 650,000 distinct CDR3 sequences, roughly 17% of them seen just once. This clonotype turned up a few times. Antigen: not known. The study's findings and limits: SARS-CoV-2 specificity of second-wave clones peaking day 37 was unconfirmed.

Trimming pared 1 base from V and 8 bases from J, leaving 12 bases between. The germline V gene has CDR1 SEHNR and CDR2 FQNEAQ (reference sequence). The CDR3 runs 14 residues. Sequencing was performed on PBMCs or a T cell subset sorted from them (not recorded which). The receptor's source is an adult woman who had mild COVID-19 (a few samples of this study predate the infection). Cell type and time point are not known. The chain joins TRBV7-9 to TRBJ2-1; D assignment may be TRBD1 or TRBD2 (7 bases each). The CDR3 region is CASSLGAGGDEQFF. The CDR3 nucleotides are TGTGCCAGCAGCTTAGGGGCAGGGGGGGATGAGCAGTTCTTC.